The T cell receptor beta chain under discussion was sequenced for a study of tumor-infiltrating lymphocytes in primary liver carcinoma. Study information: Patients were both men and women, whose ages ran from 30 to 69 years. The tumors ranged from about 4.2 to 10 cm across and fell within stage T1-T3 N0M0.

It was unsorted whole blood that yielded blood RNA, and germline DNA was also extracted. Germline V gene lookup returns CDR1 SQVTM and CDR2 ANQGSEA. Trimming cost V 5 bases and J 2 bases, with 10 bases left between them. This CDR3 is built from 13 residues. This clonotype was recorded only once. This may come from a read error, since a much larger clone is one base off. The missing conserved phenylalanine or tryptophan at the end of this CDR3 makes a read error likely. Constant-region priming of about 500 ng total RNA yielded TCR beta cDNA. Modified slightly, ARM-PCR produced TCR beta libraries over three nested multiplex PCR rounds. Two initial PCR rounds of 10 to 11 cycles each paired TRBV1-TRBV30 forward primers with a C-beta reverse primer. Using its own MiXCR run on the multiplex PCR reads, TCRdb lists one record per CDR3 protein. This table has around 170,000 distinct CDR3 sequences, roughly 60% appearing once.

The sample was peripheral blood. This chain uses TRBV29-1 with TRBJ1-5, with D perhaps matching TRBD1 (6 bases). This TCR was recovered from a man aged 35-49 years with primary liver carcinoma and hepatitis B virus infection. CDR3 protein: CSVRQERNQPQHL. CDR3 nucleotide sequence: TGCAGCGTTCGACAGGAGCGCAATCAGCCCCAGCATCTT.